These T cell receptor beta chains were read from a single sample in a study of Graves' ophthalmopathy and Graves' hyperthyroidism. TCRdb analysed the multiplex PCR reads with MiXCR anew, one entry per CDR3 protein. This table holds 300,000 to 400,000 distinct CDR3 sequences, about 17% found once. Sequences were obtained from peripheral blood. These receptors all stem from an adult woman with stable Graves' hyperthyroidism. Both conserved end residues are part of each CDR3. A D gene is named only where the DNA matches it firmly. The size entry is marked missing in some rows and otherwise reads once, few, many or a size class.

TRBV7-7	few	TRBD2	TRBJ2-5	TGTGCTAGCAGCTCAGGGACTAGCGGGACGGGAGAGACCCAGTACTTC	CASSSGTSGTGETQYF
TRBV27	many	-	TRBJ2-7	TGTGCCAGCAGTCCCATCTACCCAACCCCCTCCTACGAGCAGTACTTC	CASSPIYPTPSYEQYF
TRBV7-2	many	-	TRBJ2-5	TGTGCCAGCAGCCAACCGAGGATTCGGACGCAAGAGACCCAGTACTTC	CASSQPRIRTQETQYF
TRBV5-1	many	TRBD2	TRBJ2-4	TGCGCCAGCAGCTTAGGACTAGTCAATGCCAAAAACATTCAGTACTTC	CASSLGLVNAKNIQYF
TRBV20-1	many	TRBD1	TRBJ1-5	TGCAGTGCCCGTGGACAGGGGGCGCAGCCCCAGCATTTT	CSARGQGAQPQHF
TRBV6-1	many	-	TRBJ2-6	TGTGCCAGCAGTCCCACTGGGGCCAACGTCCTGACTTTC	CASSPTGANVLTF
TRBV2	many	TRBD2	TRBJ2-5	TGTGCCAGCAGTGCGGCTAGCGGTCAAGAGACCCAGTACTTC	CASSAASGQETQYF
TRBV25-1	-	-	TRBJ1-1	TGTGCCAGCAGCTCCACTTTACGAAACACTGAAGCTTTCTTT	CASSSTLRNTEAFF
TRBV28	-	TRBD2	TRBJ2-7	TGTGCCAGCAGTTACAAGTGGGCTAGCGGGAAGGAGCAGTACTTC	CASSYKWASGKEQYF
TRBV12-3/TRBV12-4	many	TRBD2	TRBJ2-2	TGTGCCAGCAGTTTAAGCGGGAGAATCAGCGGGGAGCTGTTTTTT	CASSLSGRISGELFF
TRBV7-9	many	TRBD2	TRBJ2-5	TGTGCCAGCAGCCTTGGACTAGCGGGCAAGGAGACCCAGTACTTC	CASSLGLAGKETQYF
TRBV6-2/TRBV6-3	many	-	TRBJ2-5	TGTGCCAGCAGTTACAGCCAAGAGACCCAGTACTTC	CASSYSQETQYF
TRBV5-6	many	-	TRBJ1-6	TGTGCCAGCAGCTTGTGGCAGGGACATTCACCCCTCCACTTT	CASSLWQGHSPLHF
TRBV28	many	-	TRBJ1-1	TGTGCCAGCAGTTCATTCACATATCTTCATGGCGCTGAAGCTTTCTTT	CASSSFTYLHGAEAFF
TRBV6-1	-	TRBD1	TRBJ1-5	TGTGCCAGCAGCGCAGGGGGCAGACGTCAGCCCCAGCATTTT	CASSAGGRRQPQHF
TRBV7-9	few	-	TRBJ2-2	TGTGCCAGCAGACGAACTAGGACCGGGACAGTCAAGAAAAGGAGGGACACCGGGGAGCTGTTTTTT	CASRRTRTGTVKKRRDTGELFF
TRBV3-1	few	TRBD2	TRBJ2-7	TGTGCCAGCAGTCATATAGCGGGAGGCTCTGGCGAGCAGTACTTC	CASSHIAGGSGEQYF
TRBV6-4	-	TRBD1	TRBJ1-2	TGTGCCACCGCGACAGGGAACTATGGCTACACCTTC	CATATGNYGYTF
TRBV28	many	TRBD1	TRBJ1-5	TGTGCCAGCAGTTCGGGCAGGGGGAATAATCAGCCCCAGCATTTT	CASSSGRGNNQPQHF
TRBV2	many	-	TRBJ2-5	TGTGCCAGCAGTGGTGGGGGAAAGACTTTAGAGACCCAGTACTTC	CASSGGGKTLETQYF
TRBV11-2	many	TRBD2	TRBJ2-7	TGTGCCAGCAGCACGGGACTAGCGAGTACCTACGAGCAGTACTTC	CASSTGLASTYEQYF
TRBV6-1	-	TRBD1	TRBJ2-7	TGTGCCAGCAGCACCGGCGGGACAGGGTACGAGCAGTACTTC	CASSTGGTGYEQYF
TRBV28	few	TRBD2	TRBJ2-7	TGTGCCAGCAGTATTAGCGGGAGGGCCGGCTACGAGCAGTACTTC	CASSISGRAGYEQYF
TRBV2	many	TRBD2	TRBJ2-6	TGTGCCAGCAGTGAAGCGCGGGGGGTCGGGGCCAACGTCCTGACTTTC	CASSEARGVGANVLTF
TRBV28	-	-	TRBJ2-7	TGTGCCAGCAGTTTTGCCTACACCAGGGTTTCCGACGAGCAGTACTTC	CASSFAYTRVSDEQYF
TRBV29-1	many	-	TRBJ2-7	TGCAGCGCGGTTCACGCAGGGTTCTACGAGCAGTACTTC	CSAVHAGFYEQYF
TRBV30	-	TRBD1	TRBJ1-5	TGTGCCTTATCAACTGACAGGGCTCATCAGCCCCAGCATTTT	CALSTDRAHQPQHF
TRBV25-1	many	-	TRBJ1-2	TGTGCCAGCAGTGAATTGTTCGGGTATGGCTACACCTTC	CASSELFGYGYTF